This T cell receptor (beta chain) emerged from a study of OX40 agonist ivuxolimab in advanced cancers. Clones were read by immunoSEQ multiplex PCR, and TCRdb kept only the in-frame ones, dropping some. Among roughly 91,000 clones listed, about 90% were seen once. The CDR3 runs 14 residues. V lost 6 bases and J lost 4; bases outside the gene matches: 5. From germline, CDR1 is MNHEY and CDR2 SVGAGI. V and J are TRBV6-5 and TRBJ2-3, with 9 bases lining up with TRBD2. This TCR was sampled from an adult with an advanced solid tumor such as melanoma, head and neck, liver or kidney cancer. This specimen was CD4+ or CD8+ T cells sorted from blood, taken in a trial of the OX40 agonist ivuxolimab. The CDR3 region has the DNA TGTGCCAGCAGGCCTAGCGGGGTTGCAGATACGCAGTATTTT. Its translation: CASRPSGVADTQYF.